Listed below are T cell receptor beta chains from one sample, sequenced in a study of shared T cell receptors in the human thymus. Profiling relied on immunoSEQ multiplex PCR, and the TCRdb table lists in-frame clones only, not all of them. The sample shows hundreds of thousands of clones, 85% to 90% of them seen only once. These data were also reused for a study on human thymus T cells.

Sequencing was performed on thymocytes. Receptors were obtained from a boy under two years old with a congenital heart defect. CDR3s include the opening cysteine and the closing phenylalanine or tryptophan. D genes are given only for firm matches. Part of the rows lack a size; the others show once, few, many or a class for expanded clones.

TRBV7-8	NA	once	TRBJ2-5	TGTGCCAGCAGCTTACCCCTGGCGGGTACGGAGACCCAGTACTTC	CASSLPLAGTETQYF
TRBV28	TRBD1	NA	TRBJ2-7	TGTGCCAGCCGACAGGGGGGCCAACCCTACGAGCAGTACTTC	CASRQGGQPYEQYF
TRBV4-3	TRBD2	NA	TRBJ2-7	TGCGCCAGCAGCCAATGGTCCCCCGAGCGGGAGTTCCCCTGCGAGCAGTACTTC	CASSQWSPEREFPCEQYF
TRBV2	NA	once	TRBJ2-7	TGTGCCAGCAGTGGCCCTCCTAGGAGTCCTGTCGAGCAGTACTTC	CASSGPPRSPVEQYF
TRBV5-4	NA	few	TRBJ2-7	TGTGCCAGCAGCCCGCTAGGAATCACCTACGAGCAGTACTTC	CASSPLGITYEQYF
TRBV18	TRBD2	NA	TRBJ2-1	TGTGCCAGCTCACAAAACGGGACTAGCGGACCAGGCGATGAGCAGTTCTTC	CASSQNGTSGPGDEQFF
TRBV27	TRBD2	NA	TRBJ2-5	TGTGCCAGCAGGCCTAGACTAGCGGGTGGGCAAGAGACCCAGTACTTC	CASRPRLAGGQETQYF
TRBV6-5	NA	NA	TRBJ1-1	TGTGCCAGCTCTCGACTCGAGCTTTCTAACACTGAAGCTTTCTTT	CASSRLELSNTEAFF
TRBV29-1	NA	few	TRBJ1-3	TGCAGCGTTGAGCAGGGTTCTGGAAACACCATATATTTT	CSVEQGSGNTIYF
TRBV5-8	TRBD2	NA	TRBJ2-7	TGTGCCAGCAGCCTTAGCGGGAGCTCCTACGAGCAGTACTTC	CASSLSGSSYEQYF
TRBV29-1	NA	once	TRBJ2-3	TGCAGCGTCGCGGGACAGCCCGGGGAGACAGATACGCAGTATTTT	CSVAGQPGETDTQYF
TRBV7-8	NA	NA	TRBJ1-2	TGTGCCAGCAGCTTAGATATGTTCTATGGCTACACCTTC	CASSLDMFYGYTF
TRBV7-9	NA	few	TRBJ2-3	TGTGCCAGCAGCTTAGGGCTAGATGATACGCAGTATTTT	CASSLGLDDTQYF
TRBV30	NA	few	TRBJ1-5	TGTGCCTGGAGTCTAAGGGGGTGGCCTCATAGCAATCAGCCCCAGCATTTT	CAWSLRGWPHSNQPQHF
TRBV2	TRBD2	once	TRBJ2-5	TGTGCCAGCAGTTTCCCCTCGGGAGGGCCTGTGGAGACCCAGTACTTC	CASSFPSGGPVETQYF
TRBV11-2	TRBD2	few	TRBJ2-5	TGTGCCAGCAATTTAGCGGGAGGAGGGCAAGAGACCCAGTACTTC	CASNLAGGGQETQYF